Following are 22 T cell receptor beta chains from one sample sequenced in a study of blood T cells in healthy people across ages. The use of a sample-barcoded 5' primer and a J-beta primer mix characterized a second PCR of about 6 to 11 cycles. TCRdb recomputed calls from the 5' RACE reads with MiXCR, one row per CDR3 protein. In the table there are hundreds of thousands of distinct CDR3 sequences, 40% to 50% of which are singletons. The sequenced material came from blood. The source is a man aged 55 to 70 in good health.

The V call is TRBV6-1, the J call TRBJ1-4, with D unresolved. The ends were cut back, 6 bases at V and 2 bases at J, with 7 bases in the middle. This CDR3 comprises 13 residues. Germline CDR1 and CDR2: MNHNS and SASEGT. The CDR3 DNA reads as TGTGCCAGCAGGACTGGGACTAATGAAAAACTGTTTTTT. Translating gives CASRTGTNEKLFF.

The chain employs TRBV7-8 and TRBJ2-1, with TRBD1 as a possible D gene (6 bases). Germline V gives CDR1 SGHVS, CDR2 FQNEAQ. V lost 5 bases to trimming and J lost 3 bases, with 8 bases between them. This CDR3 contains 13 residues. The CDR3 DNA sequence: TGTGCCAGCAGCCAGGGGCTCTACAATGAGCAGTTCTTC. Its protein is CASSQGLYNEQFF.

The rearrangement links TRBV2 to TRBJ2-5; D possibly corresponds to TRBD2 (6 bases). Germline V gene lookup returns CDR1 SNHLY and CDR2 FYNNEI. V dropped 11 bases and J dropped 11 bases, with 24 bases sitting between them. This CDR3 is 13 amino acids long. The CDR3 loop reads CAGQLASYNEQYF. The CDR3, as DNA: TGTGCCGGCCAACTAGCCTCCTACAATGAGCAGTACTTC.

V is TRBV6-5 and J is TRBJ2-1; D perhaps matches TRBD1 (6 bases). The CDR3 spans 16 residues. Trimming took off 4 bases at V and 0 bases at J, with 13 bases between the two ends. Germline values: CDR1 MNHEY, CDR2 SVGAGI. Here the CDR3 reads CASSSDLGGSYNEQFF. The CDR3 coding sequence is TGTGCCAGCAGTTCGGACTTAGGGGGCTCCTACAATGAGCAGTTCTTC.

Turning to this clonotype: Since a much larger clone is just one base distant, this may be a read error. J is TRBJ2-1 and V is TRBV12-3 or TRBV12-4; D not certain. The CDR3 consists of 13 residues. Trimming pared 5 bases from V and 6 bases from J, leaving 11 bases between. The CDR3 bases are TGTGCCAGCAGTGGATGGCCAGGCAATGAGCAGTTCTTC. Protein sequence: CASSGWPGNEQFF.

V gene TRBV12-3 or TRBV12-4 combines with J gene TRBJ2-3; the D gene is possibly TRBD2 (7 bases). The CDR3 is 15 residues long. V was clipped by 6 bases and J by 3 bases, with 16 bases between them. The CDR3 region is CASSRTGGRTDTQYF. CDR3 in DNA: TGTGCCAGCAGCCGTACGGGGGGCAGGACAGATACGCAGTATTTT.

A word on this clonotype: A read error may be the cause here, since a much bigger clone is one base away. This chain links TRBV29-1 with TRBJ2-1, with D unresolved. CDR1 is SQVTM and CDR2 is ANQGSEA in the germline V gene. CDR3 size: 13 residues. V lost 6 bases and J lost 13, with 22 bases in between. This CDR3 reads CSVGIILPETQFF. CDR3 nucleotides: TGCAGCGTCGGAATTATCCTCCCAGAGACCCAGTTCTTC.

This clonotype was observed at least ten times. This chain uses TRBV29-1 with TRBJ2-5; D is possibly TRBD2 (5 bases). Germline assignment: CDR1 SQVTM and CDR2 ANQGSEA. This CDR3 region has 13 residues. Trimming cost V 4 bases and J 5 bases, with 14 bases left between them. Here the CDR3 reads CSVASGSGETQYF. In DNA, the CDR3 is TGCAGCGTTGCCTCGGGATCTGGGGAGACCCAGTACTTC.

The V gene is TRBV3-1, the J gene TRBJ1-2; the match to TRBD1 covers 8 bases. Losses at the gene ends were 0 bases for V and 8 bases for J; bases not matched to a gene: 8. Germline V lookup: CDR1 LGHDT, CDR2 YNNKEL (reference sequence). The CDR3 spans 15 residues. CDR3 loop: CASSQDLRTGYGYTF. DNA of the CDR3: TGTGCCAGCAGCCAAGATCTCAGGACAGGGTACGGCTACACCTTC.

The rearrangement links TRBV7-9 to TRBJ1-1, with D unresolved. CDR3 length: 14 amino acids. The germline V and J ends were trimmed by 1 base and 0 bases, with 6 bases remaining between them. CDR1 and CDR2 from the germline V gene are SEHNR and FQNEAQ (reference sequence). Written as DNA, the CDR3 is TGTGCCAGCAGCTTAGGTCTGGTGAACACTGAAGCTTTCTTT. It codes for CASSLGLVNTEAFF.

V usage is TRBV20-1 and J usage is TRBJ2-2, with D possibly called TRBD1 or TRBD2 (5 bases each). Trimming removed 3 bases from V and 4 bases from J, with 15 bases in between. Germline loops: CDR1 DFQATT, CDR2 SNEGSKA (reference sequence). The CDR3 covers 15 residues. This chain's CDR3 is CSARDGDASTGELFF. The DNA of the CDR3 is TGCAGTGCTAGGGACGGGGACGCGAGCACCGGGGAGCTGTTTTTT.

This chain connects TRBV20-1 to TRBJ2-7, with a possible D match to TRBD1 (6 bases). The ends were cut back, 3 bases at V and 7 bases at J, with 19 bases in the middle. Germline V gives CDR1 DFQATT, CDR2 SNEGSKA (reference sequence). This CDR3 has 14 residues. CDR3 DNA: TGCAGTGCTAGGGCTGGACAGAACTACGCAGAGCAGTACTTC. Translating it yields CSARAGQNYAEQYF.

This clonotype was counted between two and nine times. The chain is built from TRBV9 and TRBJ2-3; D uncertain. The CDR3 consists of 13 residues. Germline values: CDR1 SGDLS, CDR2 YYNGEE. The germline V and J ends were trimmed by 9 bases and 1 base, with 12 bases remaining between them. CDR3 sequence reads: CATSRFGTDTQYF. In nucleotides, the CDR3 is TGTGCCACCTCCAGGTTTGGCACAGATACGCAGTATTTT.

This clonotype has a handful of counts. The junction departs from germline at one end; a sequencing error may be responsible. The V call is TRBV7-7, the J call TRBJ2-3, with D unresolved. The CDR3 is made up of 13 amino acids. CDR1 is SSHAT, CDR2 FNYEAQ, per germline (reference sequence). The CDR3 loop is CASSLGDTDTQYF. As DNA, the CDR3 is TGTGCTAGCAGCTTAGGAGACACAGATACGCAGTATTTT.

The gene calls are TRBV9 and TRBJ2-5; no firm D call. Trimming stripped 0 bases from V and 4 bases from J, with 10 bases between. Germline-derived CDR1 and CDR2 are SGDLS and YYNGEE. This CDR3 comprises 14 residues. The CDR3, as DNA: TGTGCCAGCAGCGTAGCGGTAAGCCGAGAGACCCAGTACTTC. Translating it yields CASSVAVSRETQYF.

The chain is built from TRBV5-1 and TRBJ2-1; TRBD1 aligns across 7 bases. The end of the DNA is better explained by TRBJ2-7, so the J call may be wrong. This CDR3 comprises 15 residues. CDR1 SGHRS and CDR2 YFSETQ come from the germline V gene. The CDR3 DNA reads TGCGCCAGCAGTATGACAGGGAGCTCCTACAATGAGCAGTACTTC. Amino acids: CASSMTGSSYNEQYF.

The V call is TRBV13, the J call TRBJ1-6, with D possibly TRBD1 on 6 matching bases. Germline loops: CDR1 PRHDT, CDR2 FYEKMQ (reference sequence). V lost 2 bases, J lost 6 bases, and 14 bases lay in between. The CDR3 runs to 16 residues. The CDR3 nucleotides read TGTGCCAGCAGCTTATCCGGGGGGCAGGGTAATTCACCCCTCCACTTT. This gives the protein CASSLSGGQGNSPLHF.

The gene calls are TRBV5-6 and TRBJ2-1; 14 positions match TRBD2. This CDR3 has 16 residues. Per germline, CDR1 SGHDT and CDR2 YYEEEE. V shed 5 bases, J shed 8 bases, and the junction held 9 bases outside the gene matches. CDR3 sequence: CASRKGTSGGLDEQFF. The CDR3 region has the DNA TGTGCCAGCAGGAAAGGGACTAGCGGGGGTTTGGATGAGCAGTTCTTC.

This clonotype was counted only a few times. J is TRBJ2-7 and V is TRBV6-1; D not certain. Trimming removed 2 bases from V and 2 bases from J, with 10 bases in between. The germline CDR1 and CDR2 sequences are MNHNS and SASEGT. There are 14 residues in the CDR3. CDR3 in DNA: TGTGCCAGCAGTGAAACGCTAGGCGCCTACGAGCAGTACTTC. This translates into CASSETLGAYEQYF.

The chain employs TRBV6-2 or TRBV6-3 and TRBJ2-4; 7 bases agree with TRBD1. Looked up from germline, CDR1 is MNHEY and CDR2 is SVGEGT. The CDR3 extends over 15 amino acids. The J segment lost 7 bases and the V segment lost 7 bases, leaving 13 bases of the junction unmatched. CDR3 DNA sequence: TGTGCCAGCACCTCCGAGGGGGCGGCCAGGAACATTCAGTACTTC. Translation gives CASTSEGAARNIQYF.

CDR3 region: CASSQETGWNYEQYF. The DNA for the CDR3 is TGCGCCAGCAGCCAAGAGACAGGGTGGAATTACGAGCAGTACTTC. The chain uses TRBV4-3 and TRBJ2-7, with 7 bases fitting TRBD1. Trimming took 0 bases from V and 4 from J; bases not matched to a gene: 6. This CDR3 is 15 amino acids long. Germline-derived CDR1 and CDR2 are LGHNA and YSLEER.

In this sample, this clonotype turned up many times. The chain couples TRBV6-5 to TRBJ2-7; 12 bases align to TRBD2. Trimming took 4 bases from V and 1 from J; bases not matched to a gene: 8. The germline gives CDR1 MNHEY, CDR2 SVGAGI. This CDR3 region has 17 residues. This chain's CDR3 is CASSFTTSGGPSYEQYF. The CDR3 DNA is TGTGCCAGCAGTTTTACGACTAGCGGGGGACCTTCCTACGAGCAGTACTTC.